This T cell receptor (beta chain) came from a study of CD8 T cells in Susac syndrome. RNA totalling roughly 0.5 to 1 ug underwent reverse transcription with random hexamers. TCR beta CDR3 was amplified by immunoSEQ multiplex PCR. This amplification extended across 54 Vbeta and 13 Jbeta segments. TCRdb re-called the immunoSEQ multiplex PCR reads through MiXCR, storing one row per CDR3 protein. The table lists 200,000 or so distinct CDR3 sequences, around 90% of them singletons. With 2 bases removed from V and 2 bases from J, the gap between germline ends came to 6 bases. CDR3 length: 13 amino acids. Per the germline V gene, CDR1 is MNHEY and CDR2 is SVGAGI.

This chain uses TRBV6-5 with TRBJ1-2; D is perhaps TRBD1 (5 bases). Sequencing input: CD8+ T cells from PBMCs. This TCR was recovered from a human donor with multiple sclerosis. The CDR3 loop reads CASSYAGNYGYTF. The CDR3 DNA is TGTGCCAGCAGTTACGCAGGGAACTATGGCTACACCTTC.